A single sample gave rise to the 16 T cell receptor beta chains below, sequenced in a study of blood T cell repertoires in COVID-19. Clones were sequenced by immunoSEQ multiplex PCR, and TCRdb holds only the in-frame ones, with some missing. The sample gives about 210,000 clones, about 86% of which show up once; 7.5% to 9% is in the top ten. The sample comprised peripheral blood. These receptors all stem from a woman aged 45-65 years with acute or convalescent COVID-19.

The chain combines TRBV7-9 with TRBJ1-4, with D perhaps TRBD1 (6 bases). The V gene's germline CDR1 is SEHNR and CDR2 FQNEAQ (reference sequence). The CDR3 spans 17 residues. V lost 6 bases and J lost 5, with 22 bases in between. In nucleotides, the CDR3 is TGTGCCAGCAGTCCAACCTCCGGACAGACACTAAATGAAAAACTGTTTTTT. The encoded protein is CASSPTSGQTLNEKLFF.

The V and J genes are TRBV6-5 and TRBJ1-6; 8 positions agree with TRBD1. V shed 2 bases, J shed 9 bases, and the junction held 9 bases outside the gene matches. The CDR3 has 16 residues. CDR1 and CDR2 from the germline V gene are MNHEY and SVGAGI. The CDR3 loop is CASSYKAGGAGSPLHF. The CDR3 DNA reads as TGTGCCAGCAGTTACAAGGCAGGGGGCGCGGGTTCACCCCTCCACTTT.

The chain employs TRBV5-4 and TRBJ2-1; 11 nucleotides line up with TRBD2. The CDR3 is made up of 17 amino acids. The junction had 10 bases not matched to a gene; V was cut back by 2 bases and J by 6 bases. Germline CDR1 reads SGHNT; CDR2 reads YYREEE (reference sequence). The CDR3 loop reads CASSFLAGGGRANEQFF. As DNA, the CDR3 is TGTGCCAGCAGCTTTTTAGCGGGAGGGGGCCGGGCCAATGAGCAGTTCTTC.

The chain carries TRBV7-3 and TRBJ2-1, with a tentative D call TRBD1 (6 bases). Germline V gene data show CDR1 as SGHTA and CDR2 as FQGTGA. The CDR3 covers 16 residues. The V end lost 4 bases, the J end lost 8 bases, and 21 bases lay between the germline ends. The CDR3 is CASSSRGLRGTDEQFF. CDR3 sequence (DNA): TGTGCCAGCAGCTCCCGTGGGCTAAGGGGGACCGATGAGCAGTTCTTC.

The V call is TRBV29-1, the J call TRBJ1-2, with D uncertain. The CDR3 loop spans 13 amino acids. Per germline, CDR1 SQVTM and CDR2 ANQGSEA. Trimming took 4 bases from V and 6 from J, leaving 15 bases between them. CDR3 sequence reads: CSVAQADTDGYTF. The CDR3, as DNA: TGCAGCGTTGCCCAAGCCGACACTGATGGCTACACCTTC.

The chain uses TRBV19 and TRBJ2-2, with D maybe TRBD1 (5 bases). V lost 1 base and J 2 bases, leaving 11 bases between the germline ends. This CDR3 region has 16 residues. Germline CDR1 reads LNHDA; CDR2 reads SQIVND (reference sequence). CDR3 amino acids: CASSIAGIPNTGELFF. As DNA, the CDR3 is TGTGCCAGTAGTATAGCAGGGATCCCAAACACCGGGGAGCTGTTTTTT.

The J gene is TRBJ1-2, the V gene TRBV28; a weak D match, TRBD1 (5 bases). With 3 bases removed from V and 5 bases from J, the gap between germline ends came to 13 bases. Germline loops: CDR1 MDHEN, CDR2 SYDVKM. This CDR3 is 14 amino acids long. CDR3 sequence (DNA): TGTGCCAGCAGTTTTGGGGCGGGGCCATATGGCTACACCTTC. Its translation: CASSFGAGPYGYTF.

On this clone: The same CDR3 arises from other DNA sequences in this sample as well. The chain is built from TRBV12-5 and TRBJ1-1, with 10 bases fitting TRBD1. The CDR3 loop spans 16 amino acids. J was trimmed by 0 bases and V by 5 bases; bases with no gene match: 6. Germline V gene sequence: CDR1 LGHNT, CDR2 FRNRAP. Here the CDR3 DNA reads TGTGCTAGTGGTCCGGGACAGGGGCCCATGAACACTGAAGCTTTCTTT. Amino acids: CASGPGQGPMNTEAFF.

The rearrangement uses TRBV4-1 and TRBJ1-1, with D unresolved. The V gene lost 1 base and the J gene lost 5 bases, with 14 bases spanning the gap. The CDR3 extends over 15 amino acids. The germline V gene has CDR1 MGHRA and CDR2 YSYEKL. The CDR3 sequence: CASSQGAGMETEAFF. The CDR3 DNA follows: TGCGCCAGCAGCCAAGGGGCGGGGATGGAAACTGAAGCTTTCTTT.

The CDR3 protein is CASSSHPRQGEQYF. The CDR3 DNA is TGTGCCAGTAGTTCCCACCCCCGGCAGGGCGAGCAGTACTTC. The rearrangement joins TRBV19 to TRBJ2-7; a possible D gene is TRBD1 (5 bases). CDR1 and CDR2 (germline): LNHDA, SQIVND (reference sequence). CDR3 length: 14 amino acids. V lost 5 bases, J lost 6 bases, and 17 bases lay in between.

This sequence joins TRBV12-3 or TRBV12-4 and TRBJ2-1, with 9 bases fitting TRBD2. CDR3 length: 13 residues. V lost 4 bases to trimming and J lost 10 bases; unmatched junction nucleotides: 5. This CDR3 is CASSWTSAEEQFF. The CDR3 DNA sequence: TGTGCCAGCAGTTGGACTAGCGCCGAGGAGCAGTTCTTC.

CDR3 bases: TGTGCCAGCAGGGGTAAGAGCGGGAGGGCCCAGGAGACCCAGTACTTC. Amino acids: CASRGKSGRAQETQYF. The chain employs TRBV21-1 and TRBJ2-5; TRBD2, the table's D call, was not compared with the DNA. TRBV21-1 is flagged as a pseudogene. The CDR3 is 16 residues long.

The CDR3 DNA reads TGTGCCAGCTCCTCCTACAGACTACCGAGCCTGAACACTGAAGCTTTCTTT. Encoded protein: CASSSYRLPSLNTEAFF. The rearrangement joins TRBV2 to TRBJ1-1; D gene unclear. Germline CDR1 SNHLY, CDR2 FYNNEI. V lost 8 bases and J lost 0, with 22 bases in between. The length of the CDR3 is 17 residues.

The chain employs TRBV19 and TRBJ2-3; TRBD2 aligns across 13 bases. V shed 6 bases, J shed 2 bases, and the junction held 11 bases outside the gene matches. The CDR3 runs to 18 residues. Germline loops: CDR1 LNHDA, CDR2 SQIVND (reference sequence). CDR3 region: CASRKRTSGSRNTDTQYF. DNA for the CDR3: TGTGCCAGTAGGAAAAGGACTAGCGGGAGTCGAAACACAGATACGCAGTATTTT.

V is TRBV24-1 and J is TRBJ2-3; TRBD2 aligns across 8 bases. Trimming cost V 7 bases and J 0 bases; bases outside gene matches: 11. The CDR3 extends over 17 amino acids. CDR1 and CDR2 (germline): KGHDR, SFDVKD. CDR3 DNA: TGTGCCACCAGCGCGCCCAGACTAGCGCCTAGCACAGATACGCAGTATTTT. It translates to CATSAPRLAPSTDTQYF.

This clone was observed a few times. This chain uses TRBV30 with TRBJ2-1; 12 bases line up with TRBD2. CDR1 and CDR2 (germline): GTSNPN, SVGIG (reference sequence). Losses at the gene ends were 2 bases for V and 5 bases for J; bases not matched to a gene: 1. This CDR3 comprises 14 residues. The DNA for the CDR3 is TGTGCCTGGAGTAGGACTAGCGGGAACAATGAGCAGTTCTTC. As protein: CAWSRTSGNNEQFF.